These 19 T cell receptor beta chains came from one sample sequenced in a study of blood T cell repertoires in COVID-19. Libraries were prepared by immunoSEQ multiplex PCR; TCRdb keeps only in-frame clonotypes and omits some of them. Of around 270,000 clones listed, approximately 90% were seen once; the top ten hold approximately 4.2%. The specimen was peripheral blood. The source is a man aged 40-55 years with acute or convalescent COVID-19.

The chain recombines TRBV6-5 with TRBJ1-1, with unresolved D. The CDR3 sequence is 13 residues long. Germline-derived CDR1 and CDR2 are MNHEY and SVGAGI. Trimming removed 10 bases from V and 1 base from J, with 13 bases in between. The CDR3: CATHRERNTEAFF. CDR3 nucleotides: TGTGCCACCCATCGGGAGAGGAACACTGAAGCTTTCTTT.

The CDR3 region is CASSERNLANQPQHF. The CDR3 DNA follows: TGTGCCAGCAGTGAAAGAAACCTCGCGAATCAGCCCCAGCATTTT. The rearrangement uses TRBV6-1 and TRBJ1-5; D uncertain. Germline loops: CDR1 MNHNS, CDR2 SASEGT. The CDR3 totals 15 residues. V lost 2 bases, J lost 4 bases, and 12 bases lay in between.

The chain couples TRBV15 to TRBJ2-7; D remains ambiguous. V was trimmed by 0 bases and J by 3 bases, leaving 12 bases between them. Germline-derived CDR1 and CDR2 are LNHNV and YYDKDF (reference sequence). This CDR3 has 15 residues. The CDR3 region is CATSRDRYSGYEQYF. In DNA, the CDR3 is TGTGCCACCAGCAGAGATCGATACTCCGGCTACGAGCAGTACTTC.

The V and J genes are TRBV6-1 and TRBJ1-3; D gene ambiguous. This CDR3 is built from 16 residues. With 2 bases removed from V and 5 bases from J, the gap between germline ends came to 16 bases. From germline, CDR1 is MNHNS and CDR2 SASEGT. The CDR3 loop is CASSESRIPSRNTIYF. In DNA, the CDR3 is TGTGCCAGCAGTGAAAGCAGGATCCCGTCGAGAAACACCATATATTTT.

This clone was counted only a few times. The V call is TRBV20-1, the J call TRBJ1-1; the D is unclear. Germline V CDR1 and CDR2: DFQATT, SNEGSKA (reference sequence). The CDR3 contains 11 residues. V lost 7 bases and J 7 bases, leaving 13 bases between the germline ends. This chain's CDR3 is CSGEQRGEAFF. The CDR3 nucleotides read TGCAGTGGCGAACAGCGGGGTGAAGCTTTCTTT.

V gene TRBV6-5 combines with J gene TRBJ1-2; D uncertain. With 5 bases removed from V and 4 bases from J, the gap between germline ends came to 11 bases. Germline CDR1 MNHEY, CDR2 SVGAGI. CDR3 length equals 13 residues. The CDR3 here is CASSQQLSYGYTF. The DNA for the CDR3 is TGTGCCAGCAGTCAACAGCTGTCCTATGGCTACACCTTC.

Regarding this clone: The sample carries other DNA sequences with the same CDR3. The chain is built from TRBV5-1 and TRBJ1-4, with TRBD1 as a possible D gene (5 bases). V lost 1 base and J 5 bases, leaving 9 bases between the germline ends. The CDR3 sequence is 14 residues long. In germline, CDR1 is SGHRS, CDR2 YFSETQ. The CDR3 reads CASSLRGQNEKLFF. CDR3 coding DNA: TGCGCCAGCAGCTTGAGGGGCCAGAATGAAAAACTGTTTTTT. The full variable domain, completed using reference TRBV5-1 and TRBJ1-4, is KAGVTQTPRYLIKTRGQQVTLSCSPISGHRSVSWYQQTPGQGLQFLFEYFSETQRNKGNFPGRFSGRQFSNSRSEMNVSTLELGDSALYLCASSLRGQNEKLFFGSGTQLSVL.

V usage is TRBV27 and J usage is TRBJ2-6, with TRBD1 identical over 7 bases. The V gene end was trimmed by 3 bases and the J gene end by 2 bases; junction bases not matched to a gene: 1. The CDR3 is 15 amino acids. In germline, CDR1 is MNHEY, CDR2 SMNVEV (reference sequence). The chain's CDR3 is CASSFTGAGANVLTF. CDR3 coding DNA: TGTGCCAGCAGTTTTACAGGGGCTGGGGCCAACGTCCTGACTTTC.

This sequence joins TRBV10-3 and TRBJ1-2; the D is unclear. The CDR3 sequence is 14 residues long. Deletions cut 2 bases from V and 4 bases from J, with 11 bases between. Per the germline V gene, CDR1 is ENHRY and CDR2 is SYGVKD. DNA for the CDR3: TGTGCCATCAGTGAGGGCGGAACATCCTATGGCTACACCTTC. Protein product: CAISEGGTSYGYTF.

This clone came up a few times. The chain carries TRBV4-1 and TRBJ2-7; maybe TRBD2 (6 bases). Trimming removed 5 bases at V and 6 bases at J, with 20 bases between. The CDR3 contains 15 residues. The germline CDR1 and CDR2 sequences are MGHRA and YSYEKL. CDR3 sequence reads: CASSALGGFLGEQYF. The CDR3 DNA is TGCGCCAGCAGCGCCCTTGGGGGGTTCCTAGGCGAGCAGTACTTC.

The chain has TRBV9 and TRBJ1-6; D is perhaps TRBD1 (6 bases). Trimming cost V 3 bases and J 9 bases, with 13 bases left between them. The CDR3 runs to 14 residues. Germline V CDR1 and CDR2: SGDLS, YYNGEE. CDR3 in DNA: TGTGCCAGCAGCGGGCTGGGGGCGAGTTCACCCCTCCACTTT. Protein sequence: CASSGLGASSPLHF.

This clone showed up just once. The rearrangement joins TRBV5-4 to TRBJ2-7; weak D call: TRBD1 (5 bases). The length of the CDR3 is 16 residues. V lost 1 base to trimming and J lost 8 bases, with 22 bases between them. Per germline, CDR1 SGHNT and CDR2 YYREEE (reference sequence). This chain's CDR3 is CASSLSYGAGPTKQYF. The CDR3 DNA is TGTGCCAGCAGCTTGAGTTATGGGGCCGGACCTACAAAGCAGTACTTC.

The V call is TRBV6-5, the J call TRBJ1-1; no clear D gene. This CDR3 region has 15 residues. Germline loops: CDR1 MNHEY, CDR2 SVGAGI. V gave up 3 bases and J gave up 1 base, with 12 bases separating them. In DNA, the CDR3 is TGTGCCAGCAGTTATCACCGGGATTCGAACACTGAAGCTTTCTTT. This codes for CASSYHRDSNTEAFF.

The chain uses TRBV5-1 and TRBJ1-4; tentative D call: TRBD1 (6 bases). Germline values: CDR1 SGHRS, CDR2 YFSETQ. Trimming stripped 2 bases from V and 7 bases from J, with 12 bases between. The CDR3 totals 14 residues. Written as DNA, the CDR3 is TGCGCCAGCAGCTTCGGCAGGGGAAGTGAAAAACTGTTTTTT. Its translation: CASSFGRGSEKLFF. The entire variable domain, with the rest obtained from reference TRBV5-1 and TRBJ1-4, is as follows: KAGVTQTPRYLIKTRGQQVTLSCSPISGHRSVSWYQQTPGQGLQFLFEYFSETQRNKGNFPGRFSGRQFSNSRSEMNVSTLELGDSALYLCASSFGRGSEKLFFGSGTQLSVL.

The CDR3 is CATSEGDTDQPQHF. CDR3 in DNA: TGTGCCACCAGTGAAGGGGACACAGATCAGCCCCAGCATTTT. V gene TRBV24-1 combines with J gene TRBJ1-5; D possibly corresponds to TRBD1 (6 bases). V dropped 4 bases and J dropped 5 bases, with 11 bases sitting between them. The CDR3 runs to 14 residues. CDR1 is KGHDR, CDR2 SFDVKD, per germline.

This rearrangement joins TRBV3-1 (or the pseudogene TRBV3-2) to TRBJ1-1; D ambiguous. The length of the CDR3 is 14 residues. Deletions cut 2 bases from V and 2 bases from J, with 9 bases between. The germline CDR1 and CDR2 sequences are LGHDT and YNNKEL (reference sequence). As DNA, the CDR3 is TGTGCCAGCAGCCAACTGCGGGGAAACACTGAAGCTTTCTTT. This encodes CASSQLRGNTEAFF.

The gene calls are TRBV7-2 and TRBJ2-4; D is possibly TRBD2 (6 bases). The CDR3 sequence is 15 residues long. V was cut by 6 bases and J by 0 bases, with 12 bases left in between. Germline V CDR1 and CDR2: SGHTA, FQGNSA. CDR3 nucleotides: TGTGCCAGCAGTTGGACTATTATAGCCAAAAACATTCAGTACTTC. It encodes CASSWTIIAKNIQYF.

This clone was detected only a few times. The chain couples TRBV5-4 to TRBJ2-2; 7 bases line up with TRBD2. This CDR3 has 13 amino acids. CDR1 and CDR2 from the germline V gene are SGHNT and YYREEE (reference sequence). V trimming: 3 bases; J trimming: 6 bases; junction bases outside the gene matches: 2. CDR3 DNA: TGTGCCAGCAGCTCCGGACTAGCCGGGGAGCTGTTTTTT. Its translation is CASSSGLAGELFF.

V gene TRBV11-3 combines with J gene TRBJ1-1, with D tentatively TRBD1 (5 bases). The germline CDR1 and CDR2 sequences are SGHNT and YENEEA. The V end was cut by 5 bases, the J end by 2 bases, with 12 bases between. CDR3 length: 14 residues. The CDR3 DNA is TGTGCCAGCAGCCGCGGGACTGCCAACACTGAAGCTTTCTTT. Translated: CASSRGTANTEAFF.